Shown below are 15 T cell receptor beta chains from a single sample sequenced in a study of T cells in Graves' hyperthyroidism and ophthalmopathy. The TCR beta CDR3 regions underwent amplification using RNA transcripts as the source. The HTBI primer set served for first-round RT-PCR of the TCR CDR3. TCRdb re-derived calls from the multiplex PCR reads in MiXCR, one entry per CDR3 protein. The data contain over 500,000 distinct CDR3 sequences, roughly 15% of them singletons. Input material: blood. These receptor sequences come from a woman aged 35 to 49 with Graves' hyperthyroidism.

This clonotype was counted a few times. The chain employs TRBV4-1 and TRBJ2-5; 14 positions match TRBD2. The CDR3 sequence is 16 residues long. CDR1 is MGHRA and CDR2 is YSYEKL in the germline V gene. With V trimmed by 4 bases and J by 5 bases, 6 bases remained unmatched. CDR3 nucleotides: TGCGCCAGCAGCCTTGGGACTAGCGGGGGTTGGGAGACCCAGTACTTC. Protein: CASSLGTSGGWETQYF.

This clonotype was seen ten or more times. V gene TRBV29-1 combines with J gene TRBJ2-7, with 7 nucleotides matching TRBD1. The CDR3 spans 13 residues. Per germline, CDR1 SQVTM and CDR2 ANQGSEA. V dropped 4 bases and J dropped 4; count of bases not matched to a gene: 7. CDR3 nucleotide sequence: TGCAGCGTTGGACGGGCAGGGGGTTACGAGCAGTACTTC. Protein: CSVGRAGGYEQYF.

This clonotype was seen at least ten times. The gene calls are TRBV15 and TRBJ2-7; 9 bases agree with TRBD1. The length of the CDR3 is 14 residues. Trimming at V came to 3 bases and at J to 6 bases, leaving 6 bases not matched to a gene. Per the germline V gene, CDR1 is LNHNV and CDR2 is YYDKDF (reference sequence). The CDR3 DNA reads as TGTGCCACCAGCAGTGGGACAGGGAGCACCGAGCAGTACTTC. The encoded protein is CATSSGTGSTEQYF.

J is TRBJ1-6 and V is TRBV12-3 or TRBV12-4; TRBD1 is a possible D gene (5 bases). The V end lost 2 bases, the J end lost 11 bases, and 10 bases lay between the germline ends. The length of the CDR3 is 13 residues. In DNA, the CDR3 is TGTGCCAGCAGTTTATTCAGGGAGGCACCCCTCCACTTT. This sequence encodes CASSLFREAPLHF.

This clonotype was detected only a few times. The chain employs TRBV29-1 and TRBJ2-3; D remains unclear. The CDR3 consists of 12 residues. Looked up from germline, CDR1 is SQVTM and CDR2 is ANQGSEA. V was cut by 4 bases and J by 7 bases, with 12 bases left in between. CDR3 protein: CSVATATNTQYF. For the CDR3, the DNA is TGCAGCGTTGCAACCGCAACAAATACGCAGTATTTT.

The rearrangement links TRBV28 to TRBJ2-1, with TRBD1 matching 9 bases. The germline V gene has CDR1 MDHEN and CDR2 SYDVKM. The CDR3 covers 13 residues. Trimming at V came to 4 bases and at J to 10 bases, leaving 5 bases not matched to a gene. The DNA of the CDR3 is TGTGCCAGCAGTTCCTCGGACAGGGGCGAGCAGTTCTTC. Its protein product is CASSSSDRGEQFF.

This clonotype was recorded once. The rearrangement joins TRBV28 to TRBJ2-7, with TRBD2 identical over 13 bases. From germline, CDR1 is MDHEN and CDR2 SYDVKM. The CDR3 consists of 16 residues. Germline trimming cut 7 bases from V and 3 bases from J; bases unmatched to any gene: 9. The CDR3 DNA reads as TGTGCCAGCACCTTCCCCGGGACTAGCGGGATCTACGAGCAGTACTTC. It specifies CASTFPGTSGIYEQYF. The variable domain in full, completed from reference TRBV28 and TRBJ2-7, reads DVKVTQSSRYLVKRTGEKVFLECVQDMDHENMFWYRQDPGLGLRLIYFSYDVKMKEKGDIPEGYSVSREKKERFSLILESASTNQTSMYLCASTFPGTSGIYEQYFGPGTRLTVT.

The chain employs TRBV2 and TRBJ2-7; D remains unclear. The germline V gene encodes CDR1 SNHLY and CDR2 FYNNEI. V dropped 3 bases and J dropped 0 bases, with 9 bases sitting between them. The CDR3 spans 14 residues. The CDR3 DNA follows: TGTGCCAGCAGTGACTTGGGCCACTCCTACGAGCAGTACTTC. Translated: CASSDLGHSYEQYF.

This clonotype showed up many times. The genes are TRBV28 and TRBJ2-5, with 8 positions matching TRBD2. The germline gives CDR1 MDHEN, CDR2 SYDVKM. V was clipped by 8 bases and J by 5 bases; unmatched bases: 10. The CDR3 covers 14 residues. Here the CDR3 DNA reads TGTGCCAGCGGGCCCGCAAGCGGGAGTGAGACCCAGTACTTC. The encoded protein is CASGPASGSETQYF.

A note on this clonotype: A much larger clone differs by one base, so this may be a read error. The gene calls are TRBV28 and TRBJ2-4; perhaps TRBD2 as D (7 bases). CDR1 and CDR2 (germline): MDHEN, SYDVKM. The length of the CDR3 is 14 residues. CDR3 sequence: CASSPTDSGNIRYF. For the CDR3, the DNA is TGTGCCAGCAGTCCGACGGACAGCGGGAACATTCGGTACTTC.

This sequence joins TRBV5-5 and TRBJ2-1; D may be TRBD2 (6 bases). Trimming took off 4 bases at V and 4 bases at J, with 15 bases between the two ends. Germline CDR1 SGHKS, CDR2 YYEKEE (reference sequence). This CDR3 has 15 amino acids. This CDR3 reads CASSVGSGIYNEQFF. The CDR3 DNA follows: TGTGCCAGCAGCGTCGGGAGTGGAATTTACAATGAGCAGTTCTTC. The full variable domain, its missing parts supplied by reference TRBV5-5 and TRBJ2-1, is DAGVTQSPTHLIKTRGQQVTLRCSPISGHKSVSWYQQVLGQGPQFIFQYYEKEERGRGNFPDRFSARQFPNYSSELNVNALLLGDSALYLCASSVGSGIYNEQFFGPGTRLTVL.

This clonotype was counted ten times or more. This chain connects TRBV20-1 to TRBJ2-1; 9 positions agree with TRBD2. CDR3 length: 17 residues. Germline values: CDR1 DFQATT, CDR2 SNEGSKA (reference sequence). The V and J ends lost 0 bases and 5 bases, in that order; junction bases with no gene match: 11. The CDR3 is CSARDSLAGIVHNEQFF. The CDR3 DNA reads TGCAGTGCTAGAGATTCCCTAGCGGGGATAGTTCACAATGAGCAGTTCTTC.

The V call is TRBV5-1, the J call TRBJ2-7, with 7 nucleotides matching TRBD2. The junction had 9 bases not matched to a gene; V was cut back by 6 bases and J by 3 bases. This CDR3 comprises 14 residues. CDR1 SGHRS and CDR2 YFSETQ come from the germline V gene. The CDR3 sequence is CASTNPAGDYEQYF. CDR3 nucleotides: TGCGCCAGCACCAACCCGGCGGGGGACTACGAGCAGTACTTC.

In its sample, this clonotype was seen many times. This rearrangement joins TRBV3-1 to TRBJ2-1; D is perhaps TRBD2 (7 bases). The CDR3 covers 15 residues. Germline values: CDR1 LGHDT, CDR2 YNNKEL (reference sequence). V lost 3 bases to trimming and J lost 8 bases, with 17 bases between them. The CDR3 DNA is TGTGCCAGCAGCCAGAAAGCGGGACATGTCTATGAGCAGTTCTTC. This encodes CASSQKAGHVYEQFF.

This clonotype was seen ten or more times. The chain uses TRBV12-3 or TRBV12-4 and TRBJ1-5; D not certain. The CDR3 spans 14 residues. Trimming cost V 6 bases and J 2 bases, with 11 bases left between them. CDR3 amino acids: CASSYRTRNQPQHF. In DNA form, the CDR3 reads TGTGCCAGCAGCTACCGTACGCGCAATCAGCCCCAGCATTTT.